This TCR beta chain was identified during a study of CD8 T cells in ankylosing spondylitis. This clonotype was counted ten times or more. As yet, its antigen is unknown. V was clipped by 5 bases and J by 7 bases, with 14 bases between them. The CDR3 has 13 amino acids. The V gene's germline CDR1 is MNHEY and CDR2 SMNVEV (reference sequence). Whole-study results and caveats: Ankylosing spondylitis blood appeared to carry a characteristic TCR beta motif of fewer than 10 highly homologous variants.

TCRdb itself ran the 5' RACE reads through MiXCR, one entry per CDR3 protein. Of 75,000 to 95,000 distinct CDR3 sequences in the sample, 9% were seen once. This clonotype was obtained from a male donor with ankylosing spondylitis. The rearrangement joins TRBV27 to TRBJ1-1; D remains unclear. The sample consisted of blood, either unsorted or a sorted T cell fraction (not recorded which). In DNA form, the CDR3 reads TGTGCCAGCAGTCCCTCGCCCAGGCTTGAAGCTTTCTTT. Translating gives CASSPSPRLEAFF.